Presented here are 14 T cell receptor beta chains from one specimen sequenced in a study of T-cell reconstitution after alpha-beta-depleted transplantation in children. Unique molecular identifiers were incorporated into the prepared TCRbeta library. Each CDR3 protein is one row after TCRdb ran MiXCR on the PCR reads. The table records some 530,000 distinct CDR3 sequences, about 12% of them present only once. Source: PBMCs from the stem cell graft donor, taken from the stem cell graft. The origin of the receptors is a human donor who donated a stem cell graft to a child with combined immunodeficiency.

This clonotype was seen a handful of times. The V call is TRBV11-2, the J call TRBJ2-7; 11 bases are shared with TRBD2. The junction had 5 bases not matched to a gene; V was cut back by 4 bases and J by 0 bases. CDR3 length: 16 residues. In germline, CDR1 is SGHAT, CDR2 FQNNGV. CDR3 DNA: TGTGCCAGCAGCTCGGGACTAGCGGAGAGCTCCTACGAGCAGTACTTC. This codes for CASSSGLAESSYEQYF.

This clonotype was counted between two and nine times. The CDR3 is CASSQGYEQFF. In nucleotides, the CDR3 is TGTGCCAGCAGCCAAGGGTATGAGCAGTTCTTC. This sequence joins TRBV4-2 and TRBJ2-1; no definite D call. The CDR3 has 11 residues. V lost 1 base and J lost 8, with 3 bases in between. Germline V CDR1 and CDR2: LGHNA, YNFKEQ.

The V call is TRBV3-1, the J call TRBJ2-7; tentatively, D is TRBD1 (5 bases). Looked up from germline, CDR1 is LGHDT and CDR2 is YNNKEL (reference sequence). There are 13 residues in the CDR3. Trimming pared 3 bases from V and 4 bases from J, leaving 10 bases between. The CDR3 bases are TGTGCCAGCAGCCACCCCCAGGGTTACGAGCAGTACTTC. Translated: CASSHPQGYEQYF.

This clonotype came up many times. The rearrangement joins TRBV6-5 to TRBJ1-2; unclear D gene. The CDR3 spans 15 residues. Per the germline V gene, CDR1 is MNHEY and CDR2 is SVGAGI. Between the trimmed V and J ends, which lost 7 bases and 3 bases, there was a span of 18 bases. In DNA, the CDR3 is TGTGCCAGCATCGGATACCAAGCGTCGGACTATGGCTACACCTTC. This encodes CASIGYQASDYGYTF.

This clonotype has at least ten counts. The rearrangement uses TRBV20-1 and TRBJ2-1; 7 bases agree with TRBD2. J was trimmed by 10 bases and V by 8 bases; bases with no gene match: 11. The V gene's germline CDR1 is DFQATT and CDR2 SNEGSKA (reference sequence). This CDR3 is built from 12 residues. In DNA form, the CDR3 reads TGCAGTCCTTCGACTAGCCTAGGGGAGCAGTTCTTC. Protein product: CSPSTSLGEQFF.

The J gene is TRBJ2-7, the V gene TRBV7-9; no reliable D call. This CDR3 has 12 residues. CDR1 SEHNR and CDR2 FQNEAQ come from the germline V gene (reference sequence). V was pared by 11 bases and J by 4 bases, with 15 bases between. The CDR3 reads CASARDLYEQYF. CDR3 sequence (DNA): TGTGCCTCCGCCCGAGACTTGTACGAGCAGTACTTC.

This clonotype was seen a few times. The chain carries TRBV7-9 and TRBJ2-7; no clear D. V was pared by 6 bases and J by 3 bases, with 12 bases between. The CDR3 runs to 13 residues. Germline CDR1 reads SEHNR; CDR2 reads FQNEAQ (reference sequence). CDR3 DNA: TGTGCCAGCAGGTCAAGCGTGGTCTACGAGCAGTACTTC. Protein: CASRSSVVYEQYF.

This clonotype has a count of ten or more. The chain uses TRBV12-3 or TRBV12-4 and TRBJ1-5; unclear D gene. The CDR3 runs to 13 residues. V lost 3 bases to trimming and J lost 10 bases, with 13 bases between them. CDR3 sequence: CASSFSQAAPQHF. For the CDR3, the DNA is TGTGCCAGCAGTTTTTCGCAGGCTGCTCCCCAGCATTTT.

This clonotype was found a few times. This rearrangement joins TRBV12-3 or TRBV12-4 to TRBJ1-3; D is undetermined. With 3 bases removed from V and 0 bases from J, the gap between germline ends came to 6 bases. The CDR3 length is 14 residues. CDR3 DNA: TGTGCCAGCAGTTTGTGGCTCTCTGGAAACACCATATATTTT. Translation: CASSLWLSGNTIYF.

The V call is TRBV7-9, the J call TRBJ2-1; D is undetermined. V lost 4 bases and J 7 bases, leaving 11 bases between the germline ends. Per germline, CDR1 SEHNR and CDR2 FQNEAQ (reference sequence). CDR3 length: 13 residues. The CDR3 reads CASSSRQANEQFF. The CDR3 DNA is TGTGCCAGCAGCTCCCGGCAGGCTAATGAGCAGTTCTTC.

The chain combines TRBV12-3 or TRBV12-4 with TRBJ2-7; D is possibly TRBD1 or TRBD2 (6 bases each). This CDR3 contains 16 residues. The V end was cut by 2 bases, the J end by 0 bases, with 14 bases between. The CDR3 reads CASSLYGGPSSYEQYF. The CDR3 region has the DNA TGTGCCAGCAGTTTATACGGGGGCCCGAGCTCCTACGAGCAGTACTTC.

This clonotype was seen repeatedly, ten times or more. This sequence joins TRBV6-6 and TRBJ2-7, with D possibly matching TRBD1 (6 bases). The V gene lost 6 bases and the J gene lost 3 bases, with 12 bases spanning the gap. CDR1 MNHNY and CDR2 SVGAGI come from the germline V gene (reference sequence). The CDR3 totals 13 residues. The CDR3, as DNA: TGTGCCAGCAGACAGGGATTGAGCTACGAGCAGTACTTC. It encodes CASRQGLSYEQYF.

This clonotype was observed a few times. This CDR3 is CASSFGQGVYGYTF. Written as DNA, the CDR3 is TGCGCCAGCAGCTTCGGACAGGGAGTCTATGGCTACACCTTC. This rearrangement joins TRBV5-1 to TRBJ1-2; 8 bases map to TRBD1. Germline V gene sequence: CDR1 SGHRS, CDR2 YFSETQ. This CDR3 has 14 amino acids. Trimming cost V 2 bases and J 4 bases; bases outside gene matches: 4. Variable domain in full (rest from reference TRBV5-1 and TRBJ1-2): KAGVTQTPRYLIKTRGQQVTLSCSPISGHRSVSWYQQTPGQGLQFLFEYFSETQRNKGNFPGRFSGRQFSNSRSEMNVSTLELGDSALYLCASSFGQGVYGYTFGSGTRLTVV.

This clonotype occurred many times. The genes are TRBV18 and TRBJ1-4, with D hard to call. The germline CDR1 and CDR2 sequences are KGHSH and LQKENI. V was cut by 3 bases and J by 3 bases, with 14 bases left in between. This CDR3 is 16 amino acids long. CDR3 in amino acids: CASSPGSAGANEKLFF. As DNA, the CDR3 is TGTGCCAGCTCACCTGGGTCCGCTGGGGCTAATGAAAAACTGTTTTTT. The full variable domain, rest sourced from reference TRBV18 and TRBJ1-4, is NAGVMQNPRHLVRRRGQEARLRCSPMKGHSHVYWYRQLPEEGLKFMVYLQKENIIDESGMPKERFSAEFPKEGPSILRIQQVVRGDSAAYFCASSPGSAGANEKLFFGSGTQLSVL.